This TCR beta chain was profiled in a study of blood T cell repertoires in COVID-19. Looking at the study overall: The United States, Italy and Spain provided the acute and convalescent COVID-19 samples. Sample material is recorded as cDNA or gDNA derived from T cells, B-cell-depleted T cells, or PBMCs.

This clone showed up just once. Original processing notes: Amplified reference gene primers provided the basis for estimating nucleated cell counts. Produced via immunoSEQ multiplex PCR; TCRdb's table is partial and in-frame only. V and J calls plus clone size are reproduced from that table; the DNA served to infer D and trimming. Found here are more than 95,000 clones, around 87% of them singletons; the top ten hold roughly 15%. CDR1 is MGHRA and CDR2 is YSYEKL in the germline V gene. The V segment lost 4 bases and the J segment 8 bases; nucleotides outside the gene matches: 1. The CDR3 extends over 14 amino acids.

The origin of this receptor is a man over 45 with acute or convalescent COVID-19. The chain recombines TRBV4-1 with TRBJ2-1; 14 bases are a match to TRBD2. Material: peripheral blood. CDR3 region: CASSPGLAGDEQFF. CDR3 DNA sequence: TGCGCCAGCAGCCCGGGACTAGCGGGAGATGAGCAGTTCTTC.